Included here is one T cell receptor beta chain sequence, with context. This clonotype was recorded at least ten times. Its antigen has not been determined. Base qualities were left out, and no much larger clone turns up one base away. The time point label, read with the paper, signifies: pre-sensitization, week 0. Interpreted using the paper, the treatment or condition label stands for: therapeutic diphenylcyclopropenone sensitization with weekly scalp DPC. At every patch-test visit, the blood draw took place before the patch test was put on. Patients were considered eligible if aged 18 to 70, diagnosed with alopecia and deemed suitable for DPC therapy, and patients were excluded if pregnant. Total RNA was extracted from unfractionated whole blood collected in Tempus Blood RNA tubes. CDR1 and CDR2 (SGHNT, YYREEE) derive from the germline V gene (reference sequence). Including cysteine and phenylalanine, the CDR3 has 13 amino acids. Only the CDR3 portion is preserved as DNA: 39 bases, with reading frame beginning at the first base.

The data derive from a study of human T cells and chemical hapten exposure (TCRdb year 2021). Concerning the study at large: For sensitization, 2% DPC in acetone was applied to a 2 cm by 2 cm area of upper inner arm skin. Patients additionally received weekly therapeutic DPC doses to the scalp throughout the approximately 25-week study period. Patch testing was done on the upper back using Finn chambers containing 0.01% DPC, and results were scored after 6 days according to International Contact Dermatitis Research Group standards. Most of the patients in the cohort were female, and the cohort covered alopecia areata with under or over 50% scalp involvement, alopecia totalis and alopecia universalis. Libraries were pooled for sequencing, and variation in per-sample TCR yields was attributed mainly to small differences in library volumes within the pool. This study followed changes in the peripheral blood TCR repertoire in vivo during primary and secondary sensitization of alopecia patients to the hapten diphenylcyclopropenone (DPC). Blood was sampled from patients pre-sensitization (week 0) and at 2, 6 and about 24 weeks after DPC sensitization. About 30 alopecia patients provided blood for TCR sequencing at one to four time points (pre-sensitization, 2, 6 and 24 weeks).

General study outcomes and caveats: DPC sensitization did not change the number of TCRs with a frequency above 1 in 1000, and there was no evidence of changes in global repertoire structure. All patients had alopecia, a presumed autoimmune disease, so their immune response might differ from that of healthy individuals. Compared with pre-sensitization or healthy control sets, expanded TCRs formed significantly more large CDR3 similarity clusters, which is consistent with antigen-driven responses. A positive correlation was found between the number of PT1 expanded TCRs and patch test score, with significance reached at thresholds 8, 16 and 32 but not 4. After repeated subsampling, changes were observed in the strength of the expansion versus patch-test correlation and in the threshold at which the correlation became significant.

The library relied on RACE. These reads were obtained on a NextSeq 500. During library preparation, unique molecular identifiers were attached to individual cDNA molecules so that TCRs could be counted quantitatively and reproducibly. For every blood RNA sample, sequencing covered both the TCR alpha and TCR beta chains. The authors processed their data as follows. A median of about 87,000 TCRs per sample was observed, with a range of about 20,000 to 750,000. The Decombinator software suite was used to annotate the V, J and CDR3 of the TCR reads. For the PS versus PT1 abundance plots, all samples were subsampled to the same number of TCRs (28,000). Expanded TCRs were defined as absent before sensitization and observed at least eight times at the 2-week time point. Clones were called with MiXCR by TCRdb after fastp trimmed the public reads at Q25, and only in-frame beta chains were retained. Every CDR3 protein is listed once, alongside the most common genes and DNA of its rows. The V and J calls here are based on TCRdb, not the publication. The sample table contains under 70,000 distinct CDR3 sequences; only one count was recorded for around 10% of them. 3% to 4.5% of the sample lies in the top ten.

This clonotype was sampled from a woman aged 35 to 49 with alopecia areata. Some clones in this sample may be carry-over from other donors' samples. The sample in question was whole blood, obtained in connection with sensitization to the hapten diphenylcyclopropenone (DPC). Recombination joined TRBV5-4 with TRBJ2-7; 14 middle bases align to TRBD2. Here is the DNA: TGTGCTGGCGGACTAGCGGGAGGATACGAGCAGTACTTC. This sequence encodes CAGGLAGGYEQYF.